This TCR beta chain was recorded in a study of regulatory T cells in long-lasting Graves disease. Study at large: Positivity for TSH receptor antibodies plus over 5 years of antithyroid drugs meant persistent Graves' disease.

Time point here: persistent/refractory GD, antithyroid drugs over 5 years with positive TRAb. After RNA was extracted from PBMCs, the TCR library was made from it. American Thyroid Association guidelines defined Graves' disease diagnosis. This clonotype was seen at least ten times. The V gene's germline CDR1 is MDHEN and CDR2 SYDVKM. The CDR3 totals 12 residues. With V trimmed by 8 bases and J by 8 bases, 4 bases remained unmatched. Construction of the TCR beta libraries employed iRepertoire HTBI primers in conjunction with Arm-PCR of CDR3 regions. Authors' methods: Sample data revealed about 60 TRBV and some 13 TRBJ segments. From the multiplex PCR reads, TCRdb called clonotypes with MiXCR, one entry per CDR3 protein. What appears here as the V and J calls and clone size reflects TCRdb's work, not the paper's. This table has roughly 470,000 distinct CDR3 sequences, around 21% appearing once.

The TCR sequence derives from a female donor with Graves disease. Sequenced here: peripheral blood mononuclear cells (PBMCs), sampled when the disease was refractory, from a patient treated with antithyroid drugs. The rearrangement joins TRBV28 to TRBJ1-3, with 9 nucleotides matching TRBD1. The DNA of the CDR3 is TGTGCCAGCCGAGGACAGGGGTACACCATATATTTT. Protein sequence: CASRGQGYTIYF.